This T cell receptor (beta chain) was captured by sequencing in a study of CD8 T cells in Susac syndrome. An input of roughly 0.5 to 1 ug of RNA was subjected to reverse transcription using random hexamers. TCRdb re-called the immunoSEQ multiplex PCR reads through MiXCR, storing one row per CDR3 protein. The sample has over 95,000 distinct CDR3 sequences, around 90% seen once; the top ten hold approximately 0.13%. The germline V gene encodes CDR1 SQVTM and CDR2 ANQGSEA. Trimming took 0 bases from V and 7 from J, leaving 9 bases between them. The CDR3 is 12 residues long. The clonotype originates from a human donor in good health. The chain links TRBV29-1 to TRBJ2-5, with D uncertain. The sequenced material came from CD4+ T cells from PBMCs. The DNA for the CDR3 is TGCAGCGTTGAAGACTCGGGCGGGACCCAGTACTTC. Translating it yields CSVEDSGGTQYF.